The present entry profiles one T cell receptor (beta chain) with its context. Its antigen is unidentified. This entry is derived from a study of response to subunit inactivated influenza vaccine. General observations from the study: Authors suggested each seasonal influenza vaccination recruits few new T cells.

This CDR3 has 15 residues. Per germline, CDR1 LGHNA and CDR2 YSLEER. Trimming pared 1 base from V and 3 bases from J, leaving 10 bases between. TCRdb re-called the RT-PCR reads through MiXCR, storing one row per CDR3 protein. The repertoire holds 300,000 to 350,000 distinct CDR3 sequences, with less than 25% as singletons. Sample: PBMCs from blood, taken approximately 20 months after vaccination. V usage is TRBV4-3 and J usage is TRBJ2-1, with D unresolved. The receptor was derived from a man in his fifties or sixties who received an inactivated influenza vaccine. CDR3 region: CASSQVWDNYNEQFF. DNA of the CDR3: TGCGCCAGCAGCCAAGTCTGGGATAACTACAATGAGCAGTTCTTC.